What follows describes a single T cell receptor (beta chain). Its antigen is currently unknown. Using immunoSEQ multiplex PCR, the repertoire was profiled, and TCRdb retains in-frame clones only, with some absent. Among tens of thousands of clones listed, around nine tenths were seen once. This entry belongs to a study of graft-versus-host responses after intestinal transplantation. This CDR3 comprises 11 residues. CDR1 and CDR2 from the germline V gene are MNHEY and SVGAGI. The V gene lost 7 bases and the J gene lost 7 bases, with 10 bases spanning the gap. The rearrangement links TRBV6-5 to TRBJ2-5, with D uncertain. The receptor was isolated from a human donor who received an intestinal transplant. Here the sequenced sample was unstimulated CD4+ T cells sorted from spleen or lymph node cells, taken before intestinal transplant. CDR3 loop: CASTSGGTQYF. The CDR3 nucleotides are TGTGCCAGCACCAGTGGTGGGACCCAGTACTTC.